The 26 T cell receptor beta chains presented below share a single source sample, sequenced in a study of OX40 agonist ivuxolimab in advanced cancers. Here immunoSEQ multiplex PCR was the method, and the copy in TCRdb shows in-frame clones only, minus some. Of tens of thousands of clones in the sample, about 89% were seen once. The sequences come from CD4+ or CD8+ T cells sorted from blood, collected in a trial of the OX40 agonist ivuxolimab. Source of these receptors: an adult with an advanced solid tumor such as melanoma, head and neck, liver or kidney cancer.

The genes are TRBV19 and TRBJ2-1; maybe TRBD1 (7 bases). CDR3 size: 15 residues. Looked up from germline, CDR1 is LNHDA and CDR2 is SQIVND (reference sequence). V was trimmed by 7 bases and J by 2 bases, leaving 15 bases between them. CDR3 DNA: TGTGCCAGTAAGGGGGCGGGGACCCCCTACAATGAGCAGTTCTTC. Translation: CASKGAGTPYNEQFF.

The chain has TRBV29-1 and TRBJ2-3, with unresolved D. CDR1 and CDR2 (germline): SQVTM, ANQGSEA. Trimming left V 6 bases short and J 6 bases short, with 10 bases between. This CDR3 comprises 11 residues. The CDR3 loop is CSVSPRDTQYF. CDR3 DNA: TGCAGCGTGTCCCCGAGGGATACGCAGTATTTT.

Only a few counts were recorded for this clone. The chain is built from TRBV5-4 and TRBJ2-5, with D possibly matching TRBD1 (6 bases). The V end lost 6 bases, the J end lost 2 bases, and 17 bases lay between the germline ends. CDR3 length: 15 amino acids. Germline-derived CDR1 and CDR2 are SGHNT and YYREEE (reference sequence). This chain's CDR3 is CASTKNPGQQETQYF. The CDR3 region has the DNA TGTGCCAGCACGAAAAATCCGGGACAACAAGAGACCCAGTACTTC.

Here the CDR3 DNA reads TGTGCCAGCAGTAACCAGCGGGTATTCCCCTACGAGCAGTACTTC. Translating gives CASSNQRVFPYEQYF. The chain recombines TRBV6-5 with TRBJ2-7; D is possibly TRBD2 (6 bases). Germline lookup yields CDR1 MNHEY and CDR2 SVGAGI. The length of the CDR3 is 15 residues. V was cut by 5 bases and J by 2 bases, with 16 bases left in between.

The V gene is TRBV21-1, the J gene TRBJ2-3; the D call TRBD1 from the table was never checked on the DNA. TRBV21-1 is recorded as a pseudogene. The CDR3 loop spans 14 amino acids. Written as DNA, the CDR3 is TGTGCCAGCAGCTGGCTTACCCGCACAGATACGCAGTATTTT. Translated, it gives CASSWLTRTDTQYF.

The genes are TRBV21-1 and TRBJ2-1. TRBV21-1 is tagged as a pseudogene. The CDR3 is made up of 14 amino acids. This CDR3 reads CASSPGPEGNEQFF. In nucleotides, the CDR3 is TGTGCCAGCAGTCCGGGACCTGAGGGGAATGAGCAGTTCTTC.

The chain uses TRBV10-3 and TRBJ2-6, with D perhaps TRBD1 (6 bases). The V end was cut by 9 bases, the J end by 0 bases, with 21 bases between. The CDR3 has 18 amino acids. Germline V gene lookup returns CDR1 ENHRY and CDR2 SYGVKD. The CDR3 sequence is CAMSRGAGAFSGANVLTF. CDR3 sequence (DNA): TGTGCCATGTCCAGAGGTGCAGGGGCATTCTCTGGGGCCAACGTCCTGACTTTC.

The chain carries TRBV11-3 and TRBJ1-5; a weak D match, TRBD1 (5 bases). The CDR3 is made up of 17 amino acids. Deletions cut 0 bases from V and 3 bases from J, with 15 bases between. Germline values: CDR1 SGHNT, CDR2 YENEEA. The CDR3: CASSLDDSAGHNQPQHF. CDR3 in DNA: TGTGCCAGCAGCTTAGATGACAGCGCCGGACACAATCAGCCCCAGCATTTT. The entire variable domain, with the rest obtained from reference TRBV11-3 and TRBJ1-5, is as follows: EAGVVQSPRYKIIEKKQPVAFWCNPISGHNTLYWYLQNLGQGPELLIRYENEEAVDDSQLPKDRFSAERLKGVDSTLKIQPAELGDSAVYLCASSLDDSAGHNQPQHFGDGTRLSIL.

Only a few counts were recorded for this clone. The genes are TRBV5-1 and TRBJ1-1, with D possibly TRBD1 on 5 matching bases. In germline, CDR1 is SGHRS, CDR2 YFSETQ. The V and J ends lost 4 bases and 2 bases respectively, with 12 bases between them. The CDR3 covers 14 residues. CDR3 sequence (DNA): TGCGCCAGCAGCGGGGTGGGGGGAAACACTGAAGCTTTCTTT. Translated: CASSGVGGNTEAFF.

The V call is TRBV5-3, the J call TRBJ1-3; TRBD1 is a possible D gene (5 bases). TRBV5-3 is an open reading frame, and its role is uncertain. V was trimmed by 8 bases and J by 0 bases, leaving 15 bases between them. CDR3 length: 15 residues. Here the CDR3 DNA reads TGTGCCAGCAGCCAGGGATGGAACTCTGGAAACACCATATATTTT. Residues: CASSQGWNSGNTIYF.

The chain uses TRBV9 and TRBJ2-7; D is possibly TRBD1 (5 bases). The V and J ends lost 0 bases and 0 bases respectively, with 13 bases between them. Germline CDR1 reads SGDLS; CDR2 reads YYNGEE. The CDR3 runs to 16 residues. The CDR3 reads CASSVATGASSYEQYF. In DNA, the CDR3 is TGTGCCAGCAGCGTAGCTACAGGCGCCAGCTCCTACGAGCAGTACTTC.

The V call is TRBV6-5, the J call TRBJ1-5; 10 bases fit TRBD1. This CDR3 region has 15 residues. Per germline, CDR1 MNHEY and CDR2 SVGAGI. V shed 6 bases and J 5 bases; nucleotides not matched to a gene: 7. DNA for the CDR3: TGTGCCAGCAGGCCCGGGACAGGGGCCGATCAGCCCCAGCATTTT. This sequence encodes CASRPGTGADQPQHF.

The V and J genes are TRBV28 and TRBJ2-1; D perhaps matches TRBD2 (5 bases). The germline V and J ends were trimmed by 4 bases and 8 bases, with 9 bases remaining between them. There are 12 residues in the CDR3. Germline CDR1 and CDR2: MDHEN and SYDVKM. The DNA of the CDR3 is TGTGCCAGCAGTTCCCGGGATGATGAGCAGTTCTTC. Its translation is CASSSRDDEQFF.

This clone was detected only a few times. The genes are TRBV10-3 and TRBJ2-3; TRBD1 might be the D (5 bases). The germline V gene encodes CDR1 ENHRY and CDR2 SYGVKD. The CDR3 runs to 14 residues. Trimming took off 6 bases at V and 0 bases at J, with 10 bases between the two ends. This chain's CDR3 is CAISRARSTDTQYF. The CDR3 region has the DNA TGTGCCATCAGCAGGGCCCGGAGCACAGATACGCAGTATTTT.

The rearrangement links TRBV10-3 to TRBJ1-4, with D tentatively TRBD1 (5 bases). The CDR3 spans 15 residues. Trimming removed 0 bases from V and 7 bases from J, with 12 bases in between. CDR1 ENHRY and CDR2 SYGVKD come from the germline V gene. CDR3 nucleotides: TGTGCCATCAGTGAGTCGATTGGGGCGGGTGAAAAACTGTTTTTT. Its translation: CAISESIGAGEKLFF.

This sequence joins TRBV9 and TRBJ2-2; 8 bases are a match to TRBD2. CDR3 length: 15 residues. Germline CDR1 reads SGDLS; CDR2 reads YYNGEE. The trim removed 0 bases at V and 3 bases at J, leaving 1 base unmatched. The CDR3 sequence: CASSVGTSYTGELFF. The CDR3 bases are TGTGCCAGCAGCGTAGGGACTAGCTACACCGGGGAGCTGTTTTTT.

The chain uses TRBV5-4 and TRBJ2-7, with TRBD2 as a possible D gene (5 bases). This CDR3 is 14 amino acids long. Germline loops: CDR1 SGHNT, CDR2 YYREEE (reference sequence). The ends were cut back, 1 base at V and 2 bases at J, with 10 bases in the middle. CDR3 coding DNA: TGTGCCAGCAGCTTGAGAGGGAGCCCCTACGAGCAGTACTTC. Amino acid sequence: CASSLRGSPYEQYF.

This chain joins TRBV6-6 and TRBJ1-5; no clear D gene. The germline gives CDR1 MNHNY, CDR2 SVGAGI (reference sequence). This CDR3 comprises 12 residues. The germline V and J ends were trimmed by 6 bases and 0 bases, with 3 bases remaining between them. CDR3 sequence reads: CASRNSNQPQHF. In nucleotides, the CDR3 is TGTGCCAGCAGGAATAGCAATCAGCCCCAGCATTTT.

The J gene is TRBJ2-5, the V gene TRBV2; tentatively, D is TRBD2 (6 bases). CDR1 and CDR2 (germline): SNHLY, FYNNEI. Trimming pared 4 bases from V and 9 bases from J, leaving 21 bases between. CDR3 length: 15 amino acids. The CDR3 loop is CASSATGTASGSQYF. The CDR3 DNA reads as TGTGCCAGCAGTGCGACCGGGACTGCCTCAGGGTCCCAGTACTTC.

The V and J genes are TRBV5-1 and TRBJ2-7; D may match TRBD1 or TRBD2 (5 bases each). The CDR3 loop spans 15 amino acids. V was clipped by 4 bases and J by 2 bases, with 16 bases between them. CDR1 SGHRS and CDR2 YFSETQ come from the germline V gene. This CDR3 reads CASSVPGTATYEQYF. The CDR3 DNA reads as TGCGCCAGCAGCGTCCCCGGGACCGCGACCTACGAGCAGTACTTC. Using reference TRBV5-1 and TRBJ2-7 for the parts outside the CDR3, the full variable domain is KAGVTQTPRYLIKTRGQQVTLSCSPISGHRSVSWYQQTPGQGLQFLFEYFSETQRNKGNFPGRFSGRQFSNSRSEMNVSTLELGDSALYLCASSVPGTATYEQYFGPGTRLTVT.

The V and J genes are TRBV2 and TRBJ1-2, with TRBD1 identical over 7 bases. The V and J ends lost 3 bases and 4 bases, in that order; junction bases with no gene match: 8. This CDR3 has 15 amino acids. The germline V gene encodes CDR1 SNHLY and CDR2 FYNNEI. The CDR3 loop reads CASSEGQPKTYGYTF. The CDR3 coding sequence is TGTGCCAGCAGTGAGGGACAGCCGAAAACCTATGGCTACACCTTC.

This clone was recorded only once. The genes are TRBV2 and TRBJ1-4, with a tentative D call TRBD1 (6 bases). CDR3 size: 13 residues. Germline V CDR1 and CDR2: SNHLY, FYNNEI. Trimming removed 8 bases from V and 8 bases from J, with 15 bases in between. This CDR3 is CASGRGPNEKLFF. CDR3 nucleotides: TGTGCCAGCGGGCGGGGGCCAAACGAAAAACTGTTTTTT.

CDR3 sequence reads: CASSLRAGSLYEQYF. The CDR3 coding sequence is TGTGCCAGCAGCCTCAGGGCGGGATCGCTCTACGAGCAGTACTTC. The chain is built from TRBV28 and TRBJ2-7; tentatively, D is TRBD2 (6 bases). This CDR3 is 15 amino acids long. Germline V CDR1 and CDR2: MDHEN, SYDVKM. Trimming removed 6 bases at V and 3 bases at J, with 18 bases between.

This clone was found a few times. V gene TRBV10-3 combines with J gene TRBJ2-7; D gene unclear. V shed 4 bases and J shed 4 bases, with 11 bases lying between them. The CDR3 has 13 residues. Looked up from germline, CDR1 is ENHRY and CDR2 is SYGVKD. CDR3 nucleotide sequence: TGTGCCATCAGTGGGGATGTTGGGTACGAGCAGTACTTC. It specifies CAISGDVGYEQYF.

V usage is TRBV7-3 and J usage is TRBJ2-3; D gene uncertain. V lost 2 bases and J lost 5, with 8 bases in between. The V gene's germline CDR1 is SGHTA and CDR2 FQGTGA. The CDR3 has 13 residues. CDR3 bases: TGTGCCAGCAGCTTAGCTGGGATAGATACGCAGTATTTT. This encodes CASSLAGIDTQYF.

This chain uses TRBV29-1 with TRBJ2-7, with D perhaps matching TRBD2 (5 bases). The CDR3 is made up of 13 amino acids. The V end lost 6 bases, the J end lost 3 bases, and 15 bases lay between the germline ends. CDR1 is SQVTM, CDR2 ANQGSEA, per germline. The CDR3 is CSVVFAGVYEQYF. The DNA for the CDR3 is TGCAGCGTCGTCTTTGCCGGGGTCTACGAGCAGTACTTC.